One sample yielded the 15 T cell receptor beta chains listed below, sequenced in a study of T cell responses to AZD1222 COVID-19 vaccine (dated by TCRdb to the early 2020s). The time point label of this sample denotes: baseline before first vaccination. The library was built by means of the immunoSEQ multiplex PCR assay. Held by TCRdb, this immuneACCESS table contains in-frame sequences only and omits some clones. Under half of the omission traces to an unresolved V gene where checked; the cause of the rest is unknown. This sample comprises more than 95,000 clones, roughly 91% of them detected only once. 7% to 10% of the sample lies in the top ten. The starting material was peripheral blood, obtained on day 0 of AZD1222 vaccination. The receptors were sampled from an adult in good health.

The J gene is TRBJ1-5, the V gene TRBV27, with 9 nucleotides matching TRBD1. The CDR3 sequence is 17 residues long. CDR1 is MNHEY and CDR2 is SMNVEV in the germline V gene (reference sequence). V shed 4 bases, J shed 7 bases, and the junction held 14 bases outside the gene matches. CDR3 sequence reads: CASSSLRDRDLSQPQHF. The CDR3 DNA is TGTGCCAGCAGTTCTCTCCGGGACAGGGACCTGAGCCAGCCCCAGCATTTT.

The CDR3, as DNA: TGTGCCAGCGGGTGGAGGCGGGATAGAGTAGAGACCCAGTACTTC. This sequence encodes CASGWRRDRVETQYF. This chain uses TRBV27 with TRBJ2-5, with a weak D call TRBD2 (6 bases). Trimming stripped 8 bases from V and 4 bases from J, with 20 bases between. In germline, CDR1 is MNHEY, CDR2 SMNVEV (reference sequence). The length of the CDR3 is 15 residues.

V is TRBV24-1 and J is TRBJ1-3; D perhaps matches TRBD1 (6 bases). Germline CDR1 KGHDR, CDR2 SFDVKD. Trimming removed 8 bases at V and 2 bases at J, with 12 bases between. The CDR3 spans 14 residues. The CDR3 nucleotides are TGTGCCACCAATCTACCAGGGGCTGGAAACACCATATATTTT. It specifies CATNLPGAGNTIYF.

This clone has only one observation. The chain combines TRBV18 with TRBJ2-3, with TRBD1 matching over 10 bases. Germline trimming cut 3 bases from V and 5 bases from J; bases unmatched to any gene: 5. The germline V gene has CDR1 KGHSH and CDR2 LQKENI. CDR3 length: 15 residues. In DNA form, the CDR3 reads TGTGCCAGCTCACCCGGGACAGGGGTAGGAGATACGCAGTATTTT. Translating it yields CASSPGTGVGDTQYF.

This clone was seen only a few times. This sequence joins TRBV11-3 and TRBJ2-1; D not resolved. V was shortened by 0 bases and J by 8 bases, with 5 bases between the two germline ends. Per the germline V gene, CDR1 is SGHNT and CDR2 is YENEEA. The CDR3 extends over 12 amino acids. The CDR3 nucleotides read TGTGCCAGCAGCTTAGATGGTTATGAGCAGTTCTTC. Translation gives CASSLDGYEQFF.

The chain is built from TRBV30 and TRBJ1-6, with D hard to call. This CDR3 comprises 12 residues. Trimming cost V 2 bases and J 7 bases, with 6 bases left between them. Germline assignment: CDR1 GTSNPN and CDR2 SVGIG (reference sequence). CDR3 sequence: CAWSKRNSPLHF. Written as DNA, the CDR3 is TGTGCCTGGAGTAAAAGGAATTCACCCCTCCACTTT.

This chain's CDR3 is CASSPEGGQTNEKLFF. CDR3 DNA: TGCGCCAGCAGCCCGGAAGGGGGACAAACTAATGAAAAACTGTTTTTT. This chain uses TRBV5-1 with TRBJ1-4; the D gene is possibly TRBD1 (6 bases). Germline CDR1 and CDR2: SGHRS and YFSETQ. Trimming removed 4 bases at V and 1 base at J, with 14 bases between. The length of the CDR3 is 16 residues.

The chain links TRBV28 to TRBJ2-3; TRBD2 matches at 8 bases. This CDR3 has 15 residues. With V trimmed by 4 bases and J by 3 bases, 6 bases remained unmatched. Germline assignment: CDR1 MDHEN and CDR2 SYDVKM. The CDR3 is CASSSGVAGTDTQYF. CDR3 nucleotide sequence: TGTGCCAGCAGTTCCGGGGTAGCGGGGACAGATACGCAGTATTTT.

This chain joins TRBV27 and TRBJ2-1; 8 bases agree with TRBD2. V lost 6 bases to trimming and J lost 1 base; unmatched junction nucleotides: 8. The CDR3 spans 16 residues. The germline gives CDR1 MNHEY, CDR2 SMNVEV (reference sequence). CDR3 DNA sequence: TGTGCCAGCAGCCCACGGGGGGGCGCGTCCTACAATGAGCAGTTCTTC. Translating gives CASSPRGGASYNEQFF.

The CDR3 nucleotides read TGTGCCAGCAGCAGCCAACTAGGGGGCCAAGAGACCCAGTACTTC. Encoded protein: CASSSQLGGQETQYF. V and J are TRBV7-2 and TRBJ2-5, with D maybe TRBD1 (6 bases). V lost 5 bases to trimming and J lost 1 base, with 14 bases between them. CDR1 is SGHTA and CDR2 is FQGNSA in the germline V gene. The CDR3 totals 15 residues.

The gene calls are TRBV7-2 and TRBJ1-2; a weak D match, TRBD1 (6 bases). CDR3 length: 14 residues. Germline V lookup: CDR1 SGHTA, CDR2 FQGNSA. V was cut by 5 bases and J by 3 bases, with 13 bases left in between. CDR3 protein: CASSGWGADYGYTF. DNA of the CDR3: TGTGCCAGCAGCGGGTGGGGGGCAGACTATGGCTACACCTTC.

The CDR3 is CASRSGQGDEQYF. CDR3 nucleotides: TGCGCCAGCAGATCCGGACAGGGGGACGAGCAGTACTTC. V is TRBV5-1 and J is TRBJ2-7; the match to TRBD1 covers 10 bases. CDR1 and CDR2 from the germline V gene are SGHRS and YFSETQ. V dropped 5 bases and J dropped 5; count of bases not matched to a gene: 4. This CDR3 is built from 13 residues. Full variable domain (missing parts from reference TRBV5-1 and TRBJ2-7): KAGVTQTPRYLIKTRGQQVTLSCSPISGHRSVSWYQQTPGQGLQFLFEYFSETQRNKGNFPGRFSGRQFSNSRSEMNVSTLELGDSALYLCASRSGQGDEQYFGPGTRLTVT.

This chain links TRBV18 with TRBJ2-2; D call uncertain. The CDR3 has 13 residues. CDR1 is KGHSH, CDR2 LQKENI, per germline. V gave up 2 bases and J gave up 2 bases, with 3 bases separating them. This CDR3 reads CASSPKNTGELFF. CDR3 in DNA: TGTGCCAGCTCACCAAAAAACACCGGGGAGCTGTTTTTT.

This clone came up once. The V call is TRBV18, the J call TRBJ1-5; tentative D call: TRBD1 (5 bases). Germline CDR1 reads KGHSH; CDR2 reads LQKENI. V was cut by 2 bases and J by 6 bases, with 14 bases left in between. The CDR3 length is 15 residues. The CDR3, as DNA: TGTGCCAGCTCACCATTGGGGGACTTGGGTCAGCCCCAGCATTTT. This gives the protein CASSPLGDLGQPQHF. The whole variable domain, remainder taken from reference TRBV18 and TRBJ1-5, is NAGVMQNPRHLVRRRGQEARLRCSPMKGHSHVYWYRQLPEEGLKFMVYLQKENIIDESGMPKERFSAEFPKEGPSILRIQQVVRGDSAAYFCASSPLGDLGQPQHFGDGTRLSIL.

The rearrangement joins TRBV5-1 to TRBJ2-5, with D perhaps matching TRBD1 (6 bases). From germline, CDR1 is SGHRS and CDR2 YFSETQ. V lost 4 bases and J lost 5, with 15 bases in between. This CDR3 has 14 amino acids. The CDR3 sequence is CASSPLQGWETQYF. As DNA, the CDR3 is TGCGCCAGCAGCCCCTTACAGGGTTGGGAGACCCAGTACTTC.